A single sample is the source of the 25 T cell receptor beta chains below, sequenced in a study of type 1 regulatory T cells. TCRdb passed the reads through MiXCR, listing each CDR3 protein once. Of over 55,000 distinct CDR3 sequences listed, around 68% are singletons. Their antigens are not known. The sample taken for sequencing was cultured T cells, either the whole culture or a sorted T cell fraction (not recorded which). Subset of the sample: Tr1-enriched cell product generated in vitro against host alloantigens. The receptor set was obtained from a human donor in good health.

This sequence joins TRBV15 and TRBJ2-3; no definite D call. Looked up from germline, CDR1 is LNHNV and CDR2 is YYDKDF (reference sequence). The V end was cut by 4 bases, the J end by 2 bases, with 7 bases between. The CDR3 length is 13 residues. The DNA for the CDR3 is TGTGCCACCAGCACTGGACCCACAGATACGCAGTATTTT. Its protein product is CATSTGPTDTQYF.

This chain connects TRBV5-1 to TRBJ2-2; 8 bases are shared with TRBD1. V lost 6 bases and J lost 0; bases outside the gene matches: 7. The V gene's germline CDR1 is SGHRS and CDR2 YFSETQ. CDR3 length: 16 residues. DNA of the CDR3: TGCGCCAGCACCCAACAGGGGGGCTCGAACACCGGGGAGCTGTTTTTT. It encodes CASTQQGGSNTGELFF.

This chain links TRBV28 with TRBJ1-1, with D possibly matching TRBD1 (6 bases). The CDR3 extends over 14 amino acids. V shed 5 bases and J shed 6 bases, with 16 bases lying between them. Germline CDR1 and CDR2: MDHEN and SYDVKM. CDR3 in DNA: TGTGCCAGCAGTACGATACAGGGTAGGGCTGAAGCTTTCTTT. Translated, it gives CASSTIQGRAEAFF.

The CDR3 loop reads CAISESVVDRRSGNTIYF. The CDR3 DNA sequence: TGTGCCATCAGTGAGTCGGTCGTCGACAGAAGATCTGGAAACACCATATATTTT. The chain carries TRBV10-3 and TRBJ1-3; TRBD1 might be the D (5 bases). Between the trimmed V and J ends, which lost 0 bases and 1 base, there was a span of 16 bases. Germline-derived CDR1 and CDR2 are ENHRY and SYGVKD. The CDR3 spans 18 residues.

This clonotype was seen only a few times. V gene TRBV30 combines with J gene TRBJ2-5; D not certain. Germline CDR1 reads GTSNPN; CDR2 reads SVGIG (reference sequence). The V end lost 0 bases, the J end lost 2 bases, and 7 bases lay between the germline ends. The CDR3 runs 13 residues. The CDR3 DNA follows: TGTGCCTGGAGTGTAGGCGCACAAGAGACCCAGTACTTC. It codes for CAWSVGAQETQYF.

In its sample, this clonotype was seen a few times. This rearrangement joins TRBV18 to TRBJ2-5; D perhaps matches TRBD2 (6 bases). The CDR3 spans 15 residues. CDR1 is KGHSH, CDR2 LQKENI, per germline. Between the trimmed V and J ends, which lost 3 bases and 2 bases, there was a span of 13 bases. The CDR3 reads CASSPPGTGQETQYF. Here the CDR3 DNA reads TGTGCCAGCTCACCGCCCGGGACTGGTCAAGAGACCCAGTACTTC.

The chain carries TRBV5-1 and TRBJ2-7; maybe TRBD1 (5 bases). Germline V lookup: CDR1 SGHRS, CDR2 YFSETQ. This CDR3 contains 13 residues. Trimming took off 1 base at V and 2 bases at J, with 7 bases between the two ends. CDR3 DNA sequence: TGCGCCAGCAGCTTGCGGACAACCTACGAGCAGTACTTC. Protein product: CASSLRTTYEQYF.

This rearrangement joins TRBV11-2 to TRBJ2-5, with D perhaps TRBD2 (5 bases). The CDR3 covers 13 residues. Between the trimmed V and J ends, which lost 5 bases and 5 bases, there was a span of 12 bases. Germline V gene lookup returns CDR1 SGHAT and CDR2 FQNNGV. CDR3 region: CASSPRPGETQYF. The CDR3 bases are TGTGCCAGCAGCCCCAGACCGGGGGAGACCCAGTACTTC.

The DNA of the CDR3 is TGTGCCAGCAGCTTAGGACTAGCACAAGATACGCAGTATTTT. This codes for CASSLGLAQDTQYF. The V gene is TRBV7-2, the J gene TRBJ2-3; the match to TRBD2 covers 7 bases. The CDR3 loop spans 14 amino acids. Looked up from germline, CDR1 is SGHTA and CDR2 is FQGNSA. J was trimmed by 5 bases and V by 1 base; bases with no gene match: 3.

The chain links TRBV18 to TRBJ2-5, with D possibly being TRBD1 or TRBD2 (5 bases each). CDR3 size: 14 residues. Per germline, CDR1 KGHSH and CDR2 LQKENI. With 1 base removed from V and 5 bases from J, the gap between germline ends came to 11 bases. The CDR3 coding sequence is TGTGCCAGCTCACCACGTCAGGGAGCGGAGACCCAGTACTTC. It encodes CASSPRQGAETQYF.

V usage is TRBV7-7 and J usage is TRBJ2-1; weak D call: TRBD2 (7 bases). This CDR3 is 18 amino acids long. V shed 1 base and J shed 5 bases, with 21 bases lying between them. Germline V gene data show CDR1 as SSHAT and CDR2 as FNYEAQ (reference sequence). The CDR3 nucleotides read TGTGCCAGCAGCTTAGAGGGAGGGGGGGTGAAGGCTGACAATGAGCAGTTCTTC. This encodes CASSLEGGGVKADNEQFF.

A few counts support this clonotype. J is TRBJ2-7 and V is TRBV4-2; possible D gene TRBD2, 6 bases. Germline loops: CDR1 LGHNA, CDR2 YNFKEQ. The CDR3 is 18 residues long. Trimming removed 0 bases from V and 4 bases from J, with 22 bases in between. The CDR3 DNA reads TGTGCCAGCAGCCAAGACCAAATCGCTAGCGAGAATCTTTACGAGCAGTACTTC. Translation gives CASSQDQIASENLYEQYF.

The rearrangement links TRBV27 to TRBJ2-1; no clear D gene. The V and J ends lost 6 bases and 5 bases respectively, with 11 bases between them. Germline V gene lookup returns CDR1 MNHEY and CDR2 SMNVEV (reference sequence). This CDR3 contains 13 residues. CDR3 in DNA: TGTGCCAGCAGCCGAGACGGAAACAATGAGCAGTTCTTC. Its protein is CASSRDGNNEQFF.

CDR3 DNA: TGTGCCAGCAGCGTCCGGACGGACGAGCAGTACTTC. Its translation: CASSVRTDEQYF. V gene TRBV7-2 combines with J gene TRBJ2-7; D is unclear. The CDR3 has 12 amino acids. Deletions cut 5 bases from V and 5 bases from J, with 10 bases between. Germline values: CDR1 SGHTA, CDR2 FQGNSA.

The rearrangement uses TRBV5-8 and TRBJ2-7; TRBD2 agrees at 13 bases. V shed 0 bases, J shed 2 bases, and the junction held 2 bases outside the gene matches. Germline V gene lookup returns CDR1 SGHTS and CDR2 YDEGEE. There are 16 residues in the CDR3. This CDR3 reads CASSLALAGGAYEQYF. The CDR3 DNA is TGTGCCAGCAGCTTGGCACTAGCGGGAGGGGCCTACGAGCAGTACTTC. Based on the CDR3 plus reference TRBV5-8 and TRBJ2-7, the full variable domain is EAGVTQSPTHLIKTRGQQATLRCSPISGHTSVYWYQQALGLGLQFLLWYDEGEERNRGNFPPRFSGRQFPNYSSELNVNALELEDSALYLCASSLALAGGAYEQYFGPGTRLTVT.

This clonotype is labeled medium-sized. V is TRBV7-2 and J is TRBJ2-3; D is unclear. There are 13 residues in the CDR3. With 1 base removed from V and 5 bases from J, the gap between germline ends came to 7 bases. Germline loops: CDR1 SGHTA, CDR2 FQGNSA. The CDR3 nucleotides are TGTGCCAGCAGCTTAGGTTCGGTAGATACGCAGTATTTT. Its translation: CASSLGSVDTQYF. Together with reference TRBV7-2 and TRBJ2-3, the CDR3 gives the full variable domain: GAGVSQSPSNKVTEKGKDVELRCDPISGHTALYWYRQSLGQGLEFLIYFQGNSAPDKSGLPSDRFSAERTGGSVSTLTIQRTQQEDSAVYLCASSLGSVDTQYFGPGTRLTVL.

This clonotype was counted a few times. The chain links TRBV12-3 or TRBV12-4 to TRBJ1-1; D might be TRBD1 (6 bases). The CDR3 has 14 residues. The V gene lost 10 bases and the J gene lost 0 bases, with 15 bases spanning the gap. In nucleotides, the CDR3 is TGTGCCACCAAGGGGGAATCCATGAACACTGAAGCTTTCTTT. Its translation: CATKGESMNTEAFF.

The rearrangement links TRBV5-1 to TRBJ2-7, with D unclear. V was clipped by 5 bases and J by 6 bases, with 18 bases between them. Germline V CDR1 and CDR2: SGHRS, YFSETQ. This CDR3 has 14 residues. The chain's CDR3 is CASSSTATSVEQYF. The CDR3 nucleotides are TGCGCCAGCAGTTCCACGGCAACATCCGTCGAGCAGTACTTC.

This clonotype came up a few times. V is TRBV5-1 and J is TRBJ2-7, with 9 positions matching TRBD1. Losses at the gene ends were 1 base for V and 7 bases for J; bases not matched to a gene: 6. CDR1 is SGHRS, CDR2 YFSETQ, per germline. The CDR3 has 14 residues. The CDR3 DNA reads TGCGCCAGCAGCTTGCAGGACAGGGGCCGAGAGCAGTACTTC. Its translation is CASSLQDRGREQYF.

V gene TRBV12-3 or TRBV12-4 combines with J gene TRBJ2-1; D unclear. V gave up 7 bases and J gave up 5 bases, with 15 bases separating them. The CDR3 length is 14 residues. CDR3 DNA sequence: TGTGCCAGCACCAACCTAGTTGAGGACAATGAGCAGTTCTTC. Amino acids: CASTNLVEDNEQFF.

V gene TRBV7-7 combines with J gene TRBJ2-3, with D possibly matching TRBD2 (5 bases). Germline V CDR1 and CDR2: SSHAT, FNYEAQ (reference sequence). V was clipped by 4 bases and J by 6 bases, with 11 bases between them. The CDR3 loop spans 13 amino acids. CDR3 in DNA: TGTGCCAGCAGCTCGAGGGATGGGGATACGCAGTATTTT. Its protein product is CASSSRDGDTQYF.

This clonotype appeared a single time. V usage is TRBV18 and J usage is TRBJ1-1; D is uncertain. CDR3 length: 14 amino acids. The germline V and J ends were trimmed by 4 bases and 3 bases, with 12 bases remaining between them. CDR1 KGHSH and CDR2 LQKENI come from the germline V gene. The CDR3 DNA reads TGTGCCAGCTCACTGGCGAGCGGGGACACTGAAGCTTTCTTT. It yields the protein CASSLASGDTEAFF. Using reference TRBV18 and TRBJ1-1 for the parts outside the CDR3, the full variable domain is NAGVMQNPRHLVRRRGQEARLRCSPMKGHSHVYWYRQLPEEGLKFMVYLQKENIIDESGMPKERFSAEFPKEGPSILRIQQVVRGDSAAYFCASSLASGDTEAFFGQGTRLTVV.

The chain uses TRBV4-2 and TRBJ2-7; 9 nucleotides match TRBD2. CDR1 and CDR2 (germline): LGHNA, YNFKEQ. The V segment lost 5 bases and the J segment 1 base; nucleotides outside the gene matches: 9. CDR3 length: 16 amino acids. The CDR3 here is CASSSLGAGGSYEQYF. DNA for the CDR3: TGTGCCAGCAGCAGCCTAGGAGCGGGAGGATCCTACGAGCAGTACTTC.

The V call is TRBV20-1, the J call TRBJ2-1, with no clear D. CDR1 and CDR2 (germline): DFQATT, SNEGSKA (reference sequence). The CDR3 sequence is 15 residues long. V lost 1 base, J lost 0 bases, and 10 bases lay in between. The CDR3: CSARAGFSSYNEQFF. The DNA of the CDR3 is TGCAGTGCTAGAGCGGGTTTTAGCTCCTACAATGAGCAGTTCTTC.

In its sample, this clonotype was seen a few times. This sequence may be a read error, since a much larger clone differs from it by one base. The chain employs TRBV5-1 and TRBJ2-5, with D hard to call. V was cut by 1 base and J by 1 base, with 2 bases left in between. The germline gives CDR1 SGHRS, CDR2 YFSETQ. The CDR3 contains 12 residues. Here the CDR3 DNA reads TGCGCCAGCAGCTTGACCCAAGAGACCCAGTACTTC. Residues: CASSLTQETQYF. The full variable domain, its missing parts supplied by reference TRBV5-1 and TRBJ2-5, is KAGVTQTPRYLIKTRGQQVTLSCSPISGHRSVSWYQQTPGQGLQFLFEYFSETQRNKGNFPGRFSGRQFSNSRSEMNVSTLELGDSALYLCASSLTQETQYFGPGTRLLVL.